The T cell receptor (beta chain) described here comes from a study of glioma-infiltrating T cells after dendritic cell vaccination. Clones were read by immunoSEQ multiplex PCR, and TCRdb kept only the in-frame ones, dropping some. The sample contains about 63,000 clones, about 85% of which appear only once. The sample's time point: after dendritic cell vaccination, including at tumor progression/relapse. After removal of 4 bases from V and 4 bases from J, the junction contained 8 bases not matched to a gene. The CDR3 is 16 residues long. CDR1 is SGHRS and CDR2 is YFSETQ in the germline V gene. The sequencing here drew on blood, taken after dendritic cell vaccination. The receptor comes from a human donor with glioblastoma. V gene TRBV5-1 combines with J gene TRBJ2-1, with TRBD2 matching over 10 bases. CDR3 nucleotides: TGCGCCAGCAGCGGACCGGGACTAGCGATATACAATGAGCAGTTCTTC. Translated: CASSGPGLAIYNEQFF.